What follows is one T cell receptor beta chain and its context. Its antigen is still unknown. Base qualities were left out, and no much larger clone turns up one base away. The data were taken from a study of T cell responses to AZD1222 COVID-19 vaccine (dated by TCRdb to the early 2020s). Notes on the research overall: A total of 230 or so trial participants underwent TCR sequencing, of whom around 200 received two doses of AZD1222 and some 25 received two doses of the MenACWY control vaccine. Trial participants were enrolled into age subgroups of 18-55, 56-69 and 70-plus years, which contained 148, 28 and 57 TCR-sequenced participants, respectively. Overall study outcomes, separate from this receptor: Conclusions about previously exposed vaccinees were limited because only a handful of AZD1222 recipients were SARS-CoV-2 seropositive at baseline. Spike-specific TCR breadth and depth rose significantly after two AZD1222 doses compared with day 0 and with MenACWY recipients. Because no day 14 peak-response samples were available, the repertoires could be characterized only after the peak T cell response. Most participants were white British and females outnumbered males, and the authors suggested that clonal diversity may have been underestimated. The vaccine-associated CD4 TCRs covered the entire spike protein, and the dominant responses fell in regions 160-218 and 743-854. Reportedly, close to half of the unique spike-specific TCRs recognized epitopes lying outside the regions that are mutated in the B.1.351 and B.1.1.7 variants. In the small 56-69-year group, the increase in depth fell short of significance, most likely because of low power.

The time point label for this specimen denotes: about 28 days (+/-7) after the second vaccine dose. AZD1222 recipients given second doses at about 4 weeks or at about 12 weeks were pooled, since spike-specific TCR depth and breadth were not found to differ between the two schedules. Vaccinee samples came from UK trials COV001 and COV002, including a single-blind randomized controlled phase 2/3 trial of AZD1222 (ChAdOx1 nCoV-19) in healthy adults. Trial participant PBMC samples were collected at day 0 and day 28 after the second dose for TCRbeta chain sequencing. The CDR3 regions of human TCRbeta chains were subjected to immunosequencing. In the paper's pipeline: Repertoire TCRs were checked for matches against a reference library of SARS-CoV-2-specific TCRs that had been generated using the MIRA antigen-specificity platform. Breadth meant the fraction of unique TCRs that were SARS-CoV-2-associated, whereas depth meant the fraction of total T cells that were SARS-CoV-2-associated. Using the MIRA data, each spike-specific TCR was mapped to the spike region that the TCR reacts to and placed in a CD4 or CD8 class. Log10-transformed breadth and depth values were compared by one-way ANOVA with Sidak's multiple comparisons tests. TCRdb holds this immuneACCESS table with in-frame rearrangements only. Some clones are missing; in checked studies, unresolved V genes explain under half, and the rest has no known cause. That table is the source of V, J and clone size, and D and trimming were worked out from the DNA. The sample table records 150,000 to 200,000 clones; 90% to 95% of these occur just once. Over 4.5% of the sample comes from the top ten.

Trimmed from V: 2 bases; trimmed from J: 7 bases; junction bases lacking a gene match: 5. Including cysteine and phenylalanine, the CDR3 has 15 amino acids. The CDR3 DNA has 45 bases and is translated from base 1. The germline V gene yields KGHSH for CDR1 and LQKENI for CDR2. This TCR was sampled from an adult who received the AZD1222 COVID-19 vaccine. The chain was built from TRBV18 and TRBJ2-1; 10 bases in the junction line up with TRBD1. The sequencing here drew on peripheral blood, taken 28 days after the second AZD1222 dose. The DNA reads as follows: TGTGCCAGCTCACCAATGGGACAGGGGACTAATGAGCAGTTCTTC. Translated, this gives CASSPMGQGTNEQFF.